The clone carrying this TCR beta chain was counted a few times. Its antigen is unidentified. 5'RACE with constant-segment primers built TCRalpha and TCRbeta cDNA libraries with UMIs. TCRdb reprocessed the 5' RACE reads with MiXCR, giving one entry per CDR3 protein. The sample lists roughly 310,000 distinct CDR3 sequences, roughly 15% occurring once. The record originates from a study of T-cell memory formation after mild COVID-19. Looking at the study overall: TCR clusters were mostly donor specific. Study findings and constraints: Clones which contracted sat mainly in CM and EM if CD4+, and in EMRA if CD8+. Clones that shrank (day 15 to 85) were balanced CD4/CD8, whereas later expanders leaned CD4+.

The source of this sequence is a man younger than 35 who had mild COVID-19 (a few samples of this study predate the infection). Cell type and time point are not known. Sequencing was done on a sample of PBMCs or a T cell subset sorted from them (not recorded which).

The CDR3 DNA follows: TGTGCCAGCAGCCCAATTTCTGACGGGAGCGGGGAGCTGTTTTTT. Its translation: CASSPISDGSGELFF. This chain links TRBV7-8 with TRBJ2-2; a possible D gene is TRBD2 (6 bases). V was cut by 5 bases and J by 7 bases, with 17 bases left in between. CDR3 length: 15 residues. CDR1 and CDR2 from the germline V gene are SGHVS and FQNEAQ.